This T cell receptor (beta chain) was retrieved from a study of T cell repertoires in cytomegalovirus infection. Regarding the study as a whole: HLA-C-restricted CMV clonotypes gave the most frequent clonotype in two of eight donors.

TCRdb used MiXCR to reprocess the reads, holding one entry per CDR3 protein. The data hold some 680,000 distinct CDR3 sequences, with about a third observed a single time. V shed 6 bases and J shed 5 bases, with 22 bases lying between them. This CDR3 is 16 amino acids long. In germline, CDR1 is MNHNY, CDR2 SVGAGI (reference sequence). About this clonotype: Its antigen is currently unknown.

Sequenced material: PBMCs. The TCR comes from a human donor in good health (CMV status not recorded). Some clones in this sample may be carry-over from other donors' samples. V gene TRBV6-6 combines with J gene TRBJ1-2, with D maybe TRBD1 (6 bases). CDR3 loop: CASSQTRGPERYGYTF. The CDR3 DNA sequence: TGTGCCAGCAGCCAAACCAGGGGCCCGGAGCGTTATGGCTACACCTTC.